This entry lists 25 T cell receptor beta chains sequenced from one sample in a study of shared clonotypes between healthy human individuals (dated by TCRdb to 2018 to 2020). Libraries came from the immunoSEQ multiplex PCR assay. Drawn from immuneACCESS, this table holds only the in-frame rearrangements with V and J called that TCRdb kept. Clones are partly lost; checked studies trace under half to an unresolved V gene and leave the rest unexplained. In all, the sample holds hundreds of thousands of clones, and 90% to 98% of those were seen once. The ten largest clones capture less than 0.25% of the sample. CD8 naive samples consisted of CD45RO-negative cells that were positively selected for CCR7, yielding a CD45RA+CCR7+ population without TemRA cells. The sequenced material came from naive CD8+ T cells sorted from blood. Sample cell subset or site, as interpreted from the label and publication: CD45RA+CCR7+. Every receptor here comes from a man younger than 45 in good health.

This chain links TRBV6-4 with TRBJ2-1; 8 nucleotides align to TRBD1. The V gene end was trimmed by 6 bases and the J gene end by 6 bases; junction bases not matched to a gene: 7. In germline, CDR1 is MRHNA, CDR2 SNTAGT. The CDR3 is 14 residues long. The CDR3 DNA follows: TGTGCCAGCAGCCGACAGGGGCTAACCAATGAGCAGTTCTTC. As protein: CASSRQGLTNEQFF.

This clone has more than one count but fewer than ten. The chain carries TRBV29-1 and TRBJ2-7; 9 bases are a match to TRBD1. V shed 0 bases and J 3 bases; nucleotides not matched to a gene: 6. CDR3 length: 15 residues. CDR1 is SQVTM and CDR2 is ANQGSEA in the germline V gene. The CDR3 is CSVEDQRTGVYEQYF. In DNA, the CDR3 is TGCAGCGTTGAAGATCAAAGGACAGGGGTCTACGAGCAGTACTTC.

The chain uses TRBV27 and TRBJ2-5; TRBD2 aligns across 8 bases. Unmatched junction bases numbered 3, after V lost 6 bases and J lost 3 bases. This CDR3 contains 13 residues. CDR1 and CDR2 from the germline V gene are MNHEY and SMNVEV (reference sequence). CDR3 amino acids: CASRSSGKETQYF. The CDR3 nucleotides are TGTGCCAGCAGGAGTAGCGGGAAAGAGACCCAGTACTTC.

V is TRBV27 and J is TRBJ2-1; 12 bases are a match to TRBD2. V shed 4 bases and J 10 bases; nucleotides not matched to a gene: 8. Germline V gene lookup returns CDR1 MNHEY and CDR2 SMNVEV (reference sequence). CDR3 size: 15 residues. The CDR3 spells CASSSRLAGVWEQFF. For the CDR3, the DNA is TGTGCCAGCAGTTCTAGACTAGCGGGAGTGTGGGAGCAGTTCTTC.

This chain uses TRBV10-3 with TRBJ1-3; D may be TRBD1 (5 bases). The germline gives CDR1 ENHRY, CDR2 SYGVKD. CDR3 size: 15 residues. V was shortened by 5 bases and J by 2 bases, with 13 bases between the two germline ends. DNA of the CDR3: TGTGCCATCAGTAACGACAGACCGACTGGAAACACCATATATTTT. This codes for CAISNDRPTGNTIYF.

This rearrangement joins TRBV6-5 to TRBJ2-5, with unresolved D. The germline V gene has CDR1 MNHEY and CDR2 SVGAGI. The CDR3 is 14 residues long. Trimming removed 0 bases at V and 5 bases at J, with 10 bases between. CDR3 bases: TGTGCCAGCAGTTACTCGAGACTGGGGGAGACCCAGTACTTC. This sequence encodes CASSYSRLGETQYF.

J is TRBJ2-1 and V is TRBV11-2; the match to TRBD2 covers 13 bases. Germline lookup yields CDR1 SGHAT and CDR2 FQNNGV. V was clipped by 5 bases and J by 8 bases; unmatched bases: 9. The CDR3 runs to 16 residues. The CDR3: CASSGRTSGSKDEQFF. The CDR3 nucleotides read TGTGCCAGCAGCGGGCGGACTAGCGGGAGCAAGGATGAGCAGTTCTTC.

In DNA form, the CDR3 reads TGTGCCAGCAGCTACCACAGGGCCGAAGCTTTCTTT. It encodes CASSYHRAEAFF. The rearrangement joins TRBV11-2 to TRBJ1-1; perhaps TRBD1 as D (6 bases). Germline assignment: CDR1 SGHAT and CDR2 FQNNGV. CDR3 length: 12 amino acids. V was trimmed by 4 bases and J by 8 bases, leaving 11 bases between them.

The chain employs TRBV9 and TRBJ2-3, with TRBD2 matching over 7 bases. CDR1 is SGDLS, CDR2 YYNGEE, per germline. This CDR3 is built from 17 residues. Trimming at V came to 3 bases and at J to 0 bases, leaving 10 bases not matched to a gene. CDR3 coding DNA: TGTGCCAGCAGCGCCACGACTAGCCGGCTAAGCACAGATACGCAGTATTTT. This codes for CASSATTSRLSTDTQYF.

The chain couples TRBV5-1 to TRBJ2-7; 10 bases align to TRBD1. CDR3 length equals 15 residues. V lost 5 bases to trimming and J lost 4 bases; unmatched junction nucleotides: 9. CDR1 is SGHRS and CDR2 is YFSETQ in the germline V gene. The DNA of the CDR3 is TGCGCCAGCAGTTTGACCGGGACAGGGGTATACGAGCAGTACTTC. It codes for CASSLTGTGVYEQYF.

This clone was seen a single time. V usage is TRBV7-8 and J usage is TRBJ2-2; the match to TRBD2 covers 7 bases. Germline V CDR1 and CDR2: SGHVS, FQNEAQ. The CDR3 loop spans 17 amino acids. V lost 4 bases, J lost 2 bases, and 10 bases stayed unmatched. The CDR3 nucleotides are TGTGCCAGCAGCTACGACAACAAGCGGGGAAACACCGGGGAGCTGTTTTTT. It codes for CASSYDNKRGNTGELFF.

This clone was recorded only once. The chain couples TRBV2 to TRBJ1-5; no clear D gene. CDR3 length: 13 amino acids. Trimming stripped 1 base from V and 3 bases from J, with 4 bases between. Germline V gene lookup returns CDR1 SNHLY and CDR2 FYNNEI. The CDR3 bases are TGTGCCAGCAGTGAAGGGCCCAATCAGCCCCAGCATTTT. It specifies CASSEGPNQPQHF.

The J gene is TRBJ2-3, the V gene TRBV28; 7 nucleotides line up with TRBD1. With 6 bases clipped from V and 4 bases from J, the junction kept 22 bases outside the gene matches. This CDR3 comprises 19 residues. Germline CDR1 is MDHEN and CDR2 is SYDVKM. The CDR3 region is CASSLEGAVDSIHADTQYF. The CDR3 bases are TGTGCCAGCAGCCTCGAGGGGGCCGTGGACTCGATACACGCAGATACGCAGTATTTT.

The chain uses TRBV7-9 and TRBJ2-2; D gene uncertain. This CDR3 comprises 13 residues. V was clipped by 5 bases and J by 8 bases, with 12 bases between them. Germline lookup yields CDR1 SEHNR and CDR2 FQNEAQ (reference sequence). In DNA form, the CDR3 reads TGTGCCAGCAGCCTCCCCTCCTTTGGGGAGCTGTTTTTT. Its protein product is CASSLPSFGELFF.

The chain combines TRBV29-1 with TRBJ2-7; D possibly uses TRBD1 or TRBD2 (5 bases each). Germline values: CDR1 SQVTM, CDR2 ANQGSEA. V lost 1 base to trimming and J lost 9 bases, with 19 bases between them. The CDR3 is 14 residues long. In nucleotides, the CDR3 is TGCAGCGTTGAAGGGTCCGGGGTGGGGGTCGGGCAGTACTTC. This translates into CSVEGSGVGVGQYF.

The V call is TRBV7-8, the J call TRBJ2-7; 9 bases match TRBD2. Germline assignment: CDR1 SGHVS and CDR2 FQNEAQ. The V segment lost 7 bases and the J segment 4 bases; nucleotides outside the gene matches: 14. This CDR3 has 16 amino acids. The chain's CDR3 is CASITSPGLAPYEQYF. The DNA for the CDR3 is TGTGCCAGCATCACATCCCCGGGACTAGCTCCTTACGAGCAGTACTTC. The whole variable domain, remainder taken from reference TRBV7-8 and TRBJ2-7, is GAGVSQSPRYKVAKRGQDVALRCDPISGHVSLFWYQQALGQGPEFLTYFQNEAQLDKSGLPSDRFFAERPEGSVSTLKIQRTQQEDSAVYLCASITSPGLAPYEQYFGPGTRLTVT.

The chain employs TRBV2 and TRBJ2-1; 7 nucleotides match TRBD2. This CDR3 is 12 amino acids long. The germline V gene encodes CDR1 SNHLY and CDR2 FYNNEI. V shed 9 bases, J shed 5 bases, and the junction held 4 bases outside the gene matches. In nucleotides, the CDR3 is TGTGCCAGACTAGCGATGAACAATGAGCAGTTCTTC. Translated, it gives CARLAMNNEQFF.

The chain combines TRBV11-1 with TRBJ2-7; 7 bases map to TRBD2. Germline CDR1 reads SGHAT; CDR2 reads FQDESV (reference sequence). The ends lost 3 bases at V and 1 base at J; junction bases unmatched: 12. The CDR3 sequence is 17 residues long. The DNA of the CDR3 is TGTGCCAGCAGCTTTGGGATTATGGGAGGGGAATCCTACGAGCAGTACTTC. Protein product: CASSFGIMGGESYEQYF. The whole variable domain, remainder taken from reference TRBV11-1 and TRBJ2-7, is EAEVAQSPRYKITEKSQAVAFWCDPISGHATLYWYRQILGQGPELLVQFQDESVVDDSQLPKDRFSAERLKGVDSTLKIQPAELGDSAMYLCASSFGIMGGESYEQYFGPGTRLTVT.

The gene calls are TRBV6-5 and TRBJ1-2; D is unclear. The CDR3 length is 13 residues. The V and J ends lost 2 bases and 5 bases respectively, with 9 bases between them. Germline CDR1 MNHEY, CDR2 SVGAGI. The CDR3 coding sequence is TGTGCCAGCAGTTACAGTGGATATTATGGCTACACCTTC. Translating gives CASSYSGYYGYTF.

The chain uses TRBV15 and TRBJ2-3; D gene ambiguous. The CDR3 extends over 15 amino acids. Germline loops: CDR1 LNHNV, CDR2 YYDKDF (reference sequence). Trimming cost V 5 bases and J 0 bases, with 12 bases left between them. CDR3 amino acids: CATSSRVTSTDTQYF. CDR3 bases: TGTGCCACCAGCTCCCGGGTTACGAGCACAGATACGCAGTATTTT.

This sequence joins TRBV4-1 and TRBJ2-1; D possibly corresponds to TRBD2 (6 bases). V dropped 1 base and J dropped 10 bases, with 14 bases sitting between them. The CDR3 covers 14 residues. Germline V CDR1 and CDR2: MGHRA, YSYEKL. The CDR3 region has the DNA TGCGCCAGCAGCCAAGGGGGCGGGGAAAAGGAGCAGTTCTTC. Protein: CASSQGGGEKEQFF.

The chain has TRBV7-2 and TRBJ2-7; 8 nucleotides line up with TRBD2. With 0 bases clipped from V and 4 bases from J, the junction kept 5 bases outside the gene matches. The CDR3 extends over 15 amino acids. Germline V CDR1 and CDR2: SGHTA, FQGNSA. The CDR3 protein is CASSLAPGGRYEQYF. Here the CDR3 DNA reads TGTGCCAGCAGCTTAGCGCCGGGAGGGAGGTACGAGCAGTACTTC.

The rearrangement links TRBV25-1 to TRBJ2-5, with TRBD1 matching 8 bases. Per germline, CDR1 MGHDK and CDR2 SYGVNS. Trimming at V came to 8 bases and at J to 3 bases, leaving 5 bases not matched to a gene. The CDR3 loop spans 13 amino acids. CDR3 sequence: CASATGDKETQYF. The CDR3 DNA sequence: TGTGCCAGCGCGACAGGGGACAAAGAGACCCAGTACTTC.

This rearrangement joins TRBV7-9 to TRBJ2-2, with no clear D. This CDR3 spans 15 amino acids. V lost 5 bases, J lost 3 bases, and 13 bases lay in between. Looked up from germline, CDR1 is SEHNR and CDR2 is FQNEAQ (reference sequence). CDR3 protein: CASSPVLGHTGELFF. The CDR3 DNA reads TGTGCCAGCAGCCCTGTACTGGGTCACACCGGGGAGCTGTTTTTT.

V and J are TRBV11-3 and TRBJ2-7; TRBD1 aligns across 7 bases. V shed 2 bases, J shed 3 bases, and the junction held 4 bases outside the gene matches. The CDR3 totals 14 residues. Germline V lookup: CDR1 SGHNT, CDR2 YENEEA. In DNA, the CDR3 is TGTGCCAGCAGCTTAATGTCAGGGGGCTACGAGCAGTACTTC. It encodes CASSLMSGGYEQYF.